One T cell receptor (beta chain) is described in this entry. At one end, the junction sequence differs from germline, possibly due to a read error. This entry belongs to a study of blood T cell repertoires in COVID-19. Overall study: Whether acute or convalescent, the COVID-19 samples came from the United States, Italy and Spain. Nucleic acid was either cDNA or gDNA, and it came from T cells, B-cell-depleted T cells, or PBMCs.

The germline gives CDR1 MNHNY, CDR2 SVGAGI (reference sequence). The CDR3 runs to 13 residues. In the study's own analysis: Estimation of nucleated cell counts was performed using reference gene primer amplification. The table came from immunoSEQ multiplex PCR; TCRdb's copy has only in-frame clones and leaves some out. The D gene and trimming were derived from the DNA, and the V and J assignments and clone size from that table. The table records about 130,000 clones, roughly four fifths of them present only once. This clonotype was sampled from a human donor in a cohort sampled during active COVID-19. This chain links TRBV6-6 with TRBJ1-2, with D hard to call. Material for sequencing was peripheral blood. The CDR3 sequence: CASTYLANYGYTF. Here the CDR3 DNA reads TGTGCCAGCACTTACCTCGCTAACTATGGCTACACCTTC.